A selection of T cell receptor beta chains follows, all from one sample in a study of cytomegalovirus exposure and HLA in healthy donors. Clones were sequenced by immunoSEQ multiplex PCR, and TCRdb holds only the in-frame ones, with some missing. The sample contains fewer than 350,000 clones, approximately 87% of which appear only once. The specimen was PBMCs. The receptor set was obtained from a woman younger than 35 in good health and CMV-seronegative. CDR3s include the opening cysteine and the closing phenylalanine or tryptophan. The D gene is left open where the match is weak. Expanded clones are given a class, and other clones once, few, many or no size at all.

j_call	v_call	d_call	clone_size	cdr3_nt	cdr3_aa
TRBJ2-7	TRBV30	TRBD2	-	TGTGCCTGGAGTAAAAGTTGGCTAGCGGGGTCTTACGAGCAGTACTTC	CAWSKSWLAGSYEQYF
TRBJ2-3	TRBV28	-	-	TGTGCCAGCAGGAACGATGGGAGCGGTACGCAGTATTTT	CASRNDGSGTQYF
TRBJ2-1	TRBV6-6	-	-	TGTGCCAGCAGTCAGGTGACCTACAATGAGCAGTTCTTC	CASSQVTYNEQFF
TRBJ1-2	TRBV19	-	-	TGTGCCAGTAAGACAGAGGAAGATGGCTACACCTTC	CASKTEEDGYTF
TRBJ2-7	TRBV6-1	-	-	TGTGCCAGCACCTCGAACAGGGTTGGCGAGCAGTACTTC	CASTSNRVGEQYF
TRBJ2-7	TRBV27	-	-	TGTGCCAGCAGTTTAAATCTTCGAGAAACCTACGAGCAGTACTTC	CASSLNLRETYEQYF
TRBJ1-2	TRBV27	-	-	TGTGCCACCCGAACCGGCAGGGCTTTTTACTATGGCTACACCTTC	CATRTGRAFYYGYTF
TRBJ2-2	TRBV7-9	-	-	TGTGCCAGCAGCTTAGTCGCTGGAGGGACCGGGGAGCTGTTTTTT	CASSLVAGGTGELFF
TRBJ1-2	TRBV9	-	once	TGTGCCAGCAGCGCCACGGGCGGGGGCTACACCTTC	CASSATGGGYTF
TRBJ2-7	TRBV5-1	TRBD2	-	TGCGCCAGCAGCCTCTGGGTGATGGCTAGCGGGAGGGCAGGCGAGCAGTACTTC	CASSLWVMASGRAGEQYF
TRBJ2-6	TRBV19	TRBD1	-	TGTGCCAGTAGTATAGGGGCCAGGGGGCTCACTGGGGCCAACGTCCTGACTTTC	CASSIGARGLTGANVLTF
TRBJ2-3	TRBV5-1	TRBD2	-	TGCGCCAGCAGCTTGGGACTAGCGGGAACCACAGATACGCAGTATTTT	CASSLGLAGTTDTQYF
TRBJ2-7	TRBV19	TRBD1	-	TGTGCCAGTAGTCTTCGACAGGGGCGAAGGACCTACGAGCAGTACTTC	CASSLRQGRRTYEQYF
TRBJ2-3	TRBV11-3	-	-	TGTGCCAGCAGCCGGGACTTTAGCACAGATACGCAGTATTTT	CASSRDFSTDTQYF